The following is a TCR beta chain sequence with its context. The table lists this clone with a few counts. Its antigen target is currently unknown. No per-base quality is available; no much larger clone lies one base away. The entry originates in a study of blood T cell repertoires in COVID-19 (dated by TCRdb to 2018 to 2021). Background on the whole study: Samples covering the acute and convalescent phases of COVID-19 were provided by collaborators in the United States, Italy and Spain. Nearly every sample came with metadata listing a de-identified subject ID, COVID-19 status, age in years and sex. Deeply sampled blood TCRbeta repertoires from subjects exposed to, actively infected with, or recovered from COVID-19 were included in the dataset. HLA class I and class II types, where available, came from metadata supplied by the sample provider rather than from assay-based typing. A freely available public database, intended as a resource for researchers studying the immune response to SARS-CoV-2, is where the repertoires were released. The prospective study material was composed of cDNA or gDNA derived from T cells, B-cell-depleted T cells, or PBMCs. The samples were drawn from two sources: the first 160 participants of the ongoing ImmuneRACE study, and 1,200 or so subjects contributed by 6 global collaborators.

Here is what the overall study found, with its caveats: The amount of clinical and demographic metadata varied by source and participant and was provided uncurated.

CDR1 MNHEY and CDR2 SMNVEV were looked up in the germline V gene (reference sequence). After removal of 1 base from V and 5 bases from J, the junction retains 7 bases not matched to a gene. There are 17 amino acids in the CDR3, from cysteine to phenylalanine inclusive. Only CDR3 DNA remains: 51 bases, in frame from the first base. TCRbeta CDR3 regions were amplified from genomic DNA using the immunoSEQ Assay, a bias-controlled multiplex PCR. The original methods were these. Within the assay, amplification of reference gene primers was used to estimate how many nucleated cells each sample contained. To quantify the absolute abundance of each unique TCRbeta CDR3 rearrangement, sequence reads were collapsed and filtered. For each sample, productive Simpson clonality was calculated as the square root of Simpson's diversity index across productive rearrangements. TCRdb limited this immuneACCESS table to in-frame rearrangements with V and J called. A share of clones is missing; checked studies link under half to unresolved V genes, and the rest is unexplained. The V and J calls and clone size were taken over from that table, and D and trimming were inferred from the DNA. The sample profile shows about 260,000 clones; 86% of them were found once. Approximately 8.2% of the sample rests with the top ten.

Whole blood was collected in K2EDTA tubes by collaborating institutions according to the institutions' own protocols. Collaborator samples were shipped for TCRbeta analysis as frozen whole blood, isolated PBMCs, or DNA extracted from either sample type. The chain joins TRBV27 to TRBJ1-6, with TRBD1 identical over 8 junction bases. Sequencing used peripheral blood. This sequence originates from a man between 35 and 55 years old with active or convalescent COVID-19. The base sequence is TGTGCCAGCAGTTTATATCCCCCGACAGGGGATAATTCACCCCTCCACTTT. It encodes CASSLYPPTGDNSPLHF.